Listed below are T cell receptor beta chains from one sample, sequenced in a study of T-cell memory formation after mild COVID-19. TCRdb re-called the 5' RACE reads through MiXCR, storing one row per CDR3 protein. Among 300,000 to 400,000 distinct CDR3 sequences listed, roughly 13% were seen once. Sequencing was performed on PBMCs or a T cell subset sorted from them (not recorded which). The receptors here all came from a man younger than 30 who had mild COVID-19 (a few samples of this study predate the infection). Cell type and time point are not known. Each CDR3 is given with its conserved first and last residue. The D gene is left open where the match is weak. Clone size is not always given. Where it is, it says once, few, many or a class for expanded clones.

CDR3 DNA	CDR3 protein	J gene	V gene	clone size	D gene
TGTGCCACCAGACTCGACAGGGGCTTCGGAAACACCATATATTTT	CATRLDRGFGNTIYF	TRBJ1-3	TRBV15	.	TRBD1
TGCGCCAGCAGCTTGGGCAGGGGGAACTACAATGAGCAGTTCTTC	CASSLGRGNYNEQFF	TRBJ2-1	TRBV5-1	few	TRBD1
TGTGCCAGCAGCCAATCAGTGGCTGCAGAACATAACTATGGCTACACCTTC	CASSQSVAAEHNYGYTF	TRBJ1-2	TRBV12-3/TRBV12-4	.	.
TGTGCCAGCACCAGCTTTAGCAATCAGCCCCAGCATTTT	CASTSFSNQPQHF	TRBJ1-5	TRBV6-6	.	.
TGTGCCAGCTCACCAGCGGGGGGGCGCACCGGGGAGCTGTTTTTT	CASSPAGGRTGELFF	TRBJ2-2	TRBV18	few	TRBD2
TGTGCCAGCAGTTTATCAAGGACAATCGGGATGAACACTGAAGCTTTCTTT	CASSLSRTIGMNTEAFF	TRBJ1-1	TRBV12-3/TRBV12-4	few	.
TGTGCCAGCAGCGTAGCGGCCCGGGGCGGCACAGATACGCAGTATTTT	CASSVAARGGTDTQYF	TRBJ2-3	TRBV9	.	.
TGTGCCAGCAGCTGGACAGACTCGAACACCGGGGAGCTGTTTTTT	CASSWTDSNTGELFF	TRBJ2-2	TRBV11-3	few	.
TGCGCCAGCAGCTTTCAATCTAGCGGGGGATACAATGAGCAGTTCTTC	CASSFQSSGGYNEQFF	TRBJ2-1	TRBV5-1	.	TRBD2
TGCGCCAGCAGCCAAGATGTCAAGTCTCGTCAGCCCCAGCATTTT	CASSQDVKSRQPQHF	TRBJ1-5	TRBV4-3	few	.
TGCGCCAGCAGCGCCGGGGGGGGGCAGCCCCAGCATTTT	CASSAGGGQPQHF	TRBJ1-5	TRBV5-1	.	.
TGCAGTGTTCTTAGCGGGGCGGACTACCAGCAGTACTTC	CSVLSGADYQQYF	TRBJ2-7	TRBV20-1	.	TRBD2
TGCGCCAGCAGCTGGGGGGACAGGGGTCCCGACCAGCAGTACTTC	CASSWGDRGPDQQYF	TRBJ2-7	TRBV5-1	few	TRBD1
TGTGCCAGCAGGCCAAGTGGGTGGATGGACACTGAAGCTTTCTTT	CASRPSGWMDTEAFF	TRBJ1-1	TRBV7-9	.	.
TGTGCCAGCAGCCCCCGCGAGGGGATGGCAGATACGCAGTATTTT	CASSPREGMADTQYF	TRBJ2-3	TRBV7-2	.	.
TGTGCCAGCAGTTACTCGGAAGGGGAAGAGCAGTTCTTC	CASSYSEGEEQFF	TRBJ2-1	TRBV6-5	.	.
TGCGCCAGCAGCTTTAACACTGAAGCTTTCTTT	CASSFNTEAFF	TRBJ1-1	TRBV12-3/TRBV12-4	many	.
TGTGCCAGCAGCTCCCGAAGGAGCGAAGTTACGCAGTATTTT	CASSSRRSEVTQYF	TRBJ2-3	TRBV7-2	.	.
TGTGCCAGCAGCCCGGGGGCACAGGGCCTTACCGTCGGCTATGGCTACACCTTC	CASSPGAQGLTVGYGYTF	TRBJ1-2	TRBV11-1	.	.
TGTGCCAGCAGCTTGGCTGAAGGGGGGGCTGGGGAGACCCAGTACTTC	CASSLAEGGAGETQYF	TRBJ2-5	TRBV5-4	.	.
TGTGCCAGCAGTCCCCCATCGGGTGAAGCTTTCTTT	CASSPPSGEAFF	TRBJ1-1	TRBV28	.	.
TGCGCCAGCAGCTCTTACAGGGGAAATAATTCACCCCTCCACTTT	CASSSYRGNNSPLHF	TRBJ1-6	TRBV5-1	few	TRBD1
TGCGCCTCCAGGGCGGGGTACTATGGCTACACCTTC	CASRAGYYGYTF	TRBJ1-2	TRBV23-1	.	.
TGTGCCAGCAGTTTGGGCAGGGAATACGAGCAGTACTTC	CASSLGREYEQYF	TRBJ2-7	TRBV6-5	few	.
TGTGCCAGTAGTAGGCTGGGTTTGGAGGAGCAGTACTTC	CASSRLGLEEQYF	TRBJ2-7	TRBV19	few	.
TGTGCCAGCAGTGAATACCAGGGCCATCTTGAGCAGTTCTTC	CASSEYQGHLEQFF	TRBJ2-1	TRBV2	few	.
TGTGCCAGCAGTTACAGGGCCGGGGAATCACCCCTCCACTTT	CASSYRAGESPLHF	TRBJ1-6	TRBV6-5	once	.
TGTGCCAGCAGCTTCGGGACGCGAGGTGGGACCCAGTACTTC	CASSFGTRGGTQYF	TRBJ2-5	TRBV13	.	.
TGCAGCGTGGTCGGGGGGCGAGGGACTGAAGCTTTCTTT	CSVVGGRGTEAFF	TRBJ1-1	TRBV29-1	.	.
TGTGCCAGCAGCTCCAGCGCCGACGGGACAGGAGGCTCTGGCTACACCTTC	CASSSSADGTGGSGYTF	TRBJ1-2	TRBV7-8	once	TRBD1
TGCGCCAGCAGTTACGAGGCTACTGAAGCTTTCTTT	CASSYEATEAFF	TRBJ1-1	TRBV6-2/TRBV6-3	.	.
TGTGCCAGCAGCTTAAGGCTAGCGGGGGGCTGGGCCTACAATGAGCAGTTCTTC	CASSLRLAGGWAYNEQFF	TRBJ2-1	TRBV7-6	.	TRBD2
TGTGCCAGCAGCAACGGAACAGGGGACAGAATTAATGAAAAACTGTTTTTT	CASSNGTGDRINEKLFF	TRBJ1-4	TRBV21-1	few	.
TGTGCCAGCAGCCTAACTCTCGGACAGCAGAACTATGGCTACACCTTC	CASSLTLGQQNYGYTF	TRBJ1-2	TRBV13	few	.
TGCGCCAGCAGCTTTCTCCAGGGCGATAACTATGGCTACACCTTC	CASSFLQGDNYGYTF	TRBJ1-2	TRBV5-1	.	.
TGTGCCAGCAGCCCGGGCCTTACGGAGACCCAGTACTTC	CASSPGLTETQYF	TRBJ2-5	TRBV11-2	few	.
TGCGCCAGCAGCTTGGGCCCGGGGGCGTGGGGAGCTTTCTTT	CASSLGPGAWGAFF	TRBJ1-1	TRBV5-1	.	.
TGTGCCAGCAGGCCTCTAGAGGGTCTGGGGGGCGCTCCGGATGGCTACACCTTC	CASRPLEGLGGAPDGYTF	TRBJ1-2	TRBV28	.	.
TGTGCCAGCAGCTCCCGGTATCCCTTGAATCCGTATTTT	CASSSRYPLNPYF	TRBJ2-3	TRBV5-6	few	.
TGTGCCAGCAGCCCCCGGCGGGGGCAGCCCCAGCATTTT	CASSPRRGQPQHF	TRBJ1-5	TRBV7-9	many	.
TGTGCCAGCAGCTTAGCGGGGATCGATAACTACGAGCAGTACTTC	CASSLAGIDNYEQYF	TRBJ2-7	TRBV7-2	many	.
TGTGCCAGCAGCTTGGACAGGGCCTCCTACAATGAGCAGTTCTTC	CASSLDRASYNEQFF	TRBJ2-1	TRBV7-2	many	TRBD1
TGCGCCAGCAGCTTGGAGGGGTTCGAGCAGTACTTC	CASSLEGFEQYF	TRBJ2-7	TRBV5-1	many	.
TGTGCCAGCAGTTGGTCCAGGAGCAATGAGCAGTTCTTC	CASSWSRSNEQFF	TRBJ2-1	TRBV27	.	.
TGTGCCAGCAGTTTAAGGGGCATCTACGAGCAGTACTTC	CASSLRGIYEQYF	TRBJ2-7	TRBV12-3/TRBV12-4	many	.
TGTGCCAGCAGTGAATTGGGACAGGGGGCTGAGACCCAGTACTTC	CASSELGQGAETQYF	TRBJ2-5	TRBV6-1	.	TRBD1
TGTGCCAGCAGCGTAAGGGTAGTGGACGAATACTTCACAGATACGCAGTATTTT	CASSVRVVDEYFTDTQYF	TRBJ2-3	TRBV9	.	.